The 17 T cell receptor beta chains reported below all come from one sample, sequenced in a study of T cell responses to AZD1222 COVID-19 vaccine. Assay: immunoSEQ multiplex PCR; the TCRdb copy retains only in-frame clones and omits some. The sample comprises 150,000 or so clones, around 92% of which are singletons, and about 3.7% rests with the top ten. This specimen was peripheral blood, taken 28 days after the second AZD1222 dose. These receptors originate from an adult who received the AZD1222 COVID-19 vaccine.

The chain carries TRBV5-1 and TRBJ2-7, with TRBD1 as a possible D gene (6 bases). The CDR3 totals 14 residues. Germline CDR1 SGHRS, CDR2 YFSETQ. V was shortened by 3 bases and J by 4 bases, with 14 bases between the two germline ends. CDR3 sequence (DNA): TGCGCCAGCAGCTACGGACAGTTAGTTTACGAGCAGTACTTC. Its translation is CASSYGQLVYEQYF. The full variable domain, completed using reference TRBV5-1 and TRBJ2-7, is KAGVTQTPRYLIKTRGQQVTLSCSPISGHRSVSWYQQTPGQGLQFLFEYFSETQRNKGNFPGRFSGRQFSNSRSEMNVSTLELGDSALYLCASSYGQLVYEQYFGPGTRLTVT.

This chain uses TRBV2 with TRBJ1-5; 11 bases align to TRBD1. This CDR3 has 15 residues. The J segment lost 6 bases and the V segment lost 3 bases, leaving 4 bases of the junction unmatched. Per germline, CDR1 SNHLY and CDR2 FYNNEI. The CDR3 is CASSDEGQGGQPQHF. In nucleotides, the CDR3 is TGTGCCAGCAGTGATGAGGGACAGGGGGGTCAGCCCCAGCATTTT.

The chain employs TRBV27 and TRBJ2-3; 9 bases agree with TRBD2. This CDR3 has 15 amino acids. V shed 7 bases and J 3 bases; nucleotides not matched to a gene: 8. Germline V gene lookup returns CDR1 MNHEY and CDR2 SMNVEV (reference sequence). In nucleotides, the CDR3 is TGTGCCAGCAAGCCTCGCGGGAGGGCGACAGATACGCAGTATTTT. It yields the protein CASKPRGRATDTQYF.

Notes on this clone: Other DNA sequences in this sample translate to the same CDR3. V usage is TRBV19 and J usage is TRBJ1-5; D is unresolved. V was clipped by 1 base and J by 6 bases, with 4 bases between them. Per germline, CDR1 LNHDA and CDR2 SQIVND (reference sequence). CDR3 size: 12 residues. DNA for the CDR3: TGTGCCAGTAGTATAGGTGCTCAGCCCCAGCATTTT. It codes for CASSIGAQPQHF.

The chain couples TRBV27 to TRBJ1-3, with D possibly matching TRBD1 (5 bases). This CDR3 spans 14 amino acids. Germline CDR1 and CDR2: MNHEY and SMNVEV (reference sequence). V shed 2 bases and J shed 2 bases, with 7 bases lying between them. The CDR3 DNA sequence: TGTGCCAGCAGTTTAGGGGGAACTGGAAACACCATATATTTT. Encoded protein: CASSLGGTGNTIYF.

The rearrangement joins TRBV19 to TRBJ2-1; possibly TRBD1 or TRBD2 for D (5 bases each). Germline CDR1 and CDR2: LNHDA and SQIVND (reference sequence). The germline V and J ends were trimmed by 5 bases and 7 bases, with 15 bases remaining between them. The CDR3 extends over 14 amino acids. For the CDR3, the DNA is TGTGCCAGTAGTTTGTCCGGGGACGGGAATGAGCAGTTCTTC. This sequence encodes CASSLSGDGNEQFF.

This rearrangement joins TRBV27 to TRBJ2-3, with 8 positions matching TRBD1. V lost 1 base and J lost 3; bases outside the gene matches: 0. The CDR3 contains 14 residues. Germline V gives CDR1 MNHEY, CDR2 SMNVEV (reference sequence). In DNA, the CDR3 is TGTGCCAGCAGTTTATACAGGGGGACAGATACGCAGTATTTT. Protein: CASSLYRGTDTQYF.

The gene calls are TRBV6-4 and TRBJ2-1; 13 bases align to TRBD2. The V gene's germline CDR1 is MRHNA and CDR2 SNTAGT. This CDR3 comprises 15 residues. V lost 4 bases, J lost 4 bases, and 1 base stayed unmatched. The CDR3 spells CASSGGLAGYNEQFF. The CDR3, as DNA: TGTGCCAGCAGTGGGGGACTAGCGGGGTACAATGAGCAGTTCTTC.

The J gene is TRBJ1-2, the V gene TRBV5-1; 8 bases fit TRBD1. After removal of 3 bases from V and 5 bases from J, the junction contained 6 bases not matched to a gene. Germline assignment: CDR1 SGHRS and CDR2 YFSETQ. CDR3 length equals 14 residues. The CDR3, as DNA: TGCGCCAGCAGCTCCGCAGGGGGCCCGTATGGCTACACCTTC. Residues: CASSSAGGPYGYTF.

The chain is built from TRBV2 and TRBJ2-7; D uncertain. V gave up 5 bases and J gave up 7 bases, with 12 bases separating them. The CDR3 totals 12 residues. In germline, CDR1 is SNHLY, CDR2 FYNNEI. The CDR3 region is CASSKNQVEQYF. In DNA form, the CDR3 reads TGTGCCAGCAGTAAAAACCAGGTTGAGCAGTACTTC.

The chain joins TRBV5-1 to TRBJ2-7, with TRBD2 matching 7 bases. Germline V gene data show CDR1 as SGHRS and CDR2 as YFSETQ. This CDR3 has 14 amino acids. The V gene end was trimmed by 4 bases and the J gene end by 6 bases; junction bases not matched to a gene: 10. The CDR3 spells CASSPGGTAAEQYF. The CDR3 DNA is TGCGCCAGCAGCCCCGGGGGGACCGCTGCCGAGCAGTACTTC.

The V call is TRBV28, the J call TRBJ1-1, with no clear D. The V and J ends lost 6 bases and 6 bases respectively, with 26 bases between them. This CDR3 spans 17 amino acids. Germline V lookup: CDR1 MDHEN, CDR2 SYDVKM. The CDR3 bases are TGTGCCAGCAGAACCCTGTGGGGTGCCGGATTGACGCCTGAAGCTTTCTTT. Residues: CASRTLWGAGLTPEAFF.

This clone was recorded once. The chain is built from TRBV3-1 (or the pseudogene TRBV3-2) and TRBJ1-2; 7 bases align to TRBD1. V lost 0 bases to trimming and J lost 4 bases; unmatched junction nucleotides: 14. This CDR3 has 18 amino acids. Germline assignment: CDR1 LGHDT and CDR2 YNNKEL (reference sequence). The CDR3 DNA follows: TGTGCCAGCAGCCAAGACCCTGGATCCGGGACAGCCATCTATGGCTACACCTTC. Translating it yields CASSQDPGSGTAIYGYTF.

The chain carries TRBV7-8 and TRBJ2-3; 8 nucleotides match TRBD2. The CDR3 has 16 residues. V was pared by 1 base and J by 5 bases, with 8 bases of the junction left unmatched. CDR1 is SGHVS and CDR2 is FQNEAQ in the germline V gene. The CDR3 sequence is CASSLVSSGYGDTQYF. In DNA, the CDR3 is TGTGCCAGCAGCTTAGTCTCTAGCGGGTACGGAGATACGCAGTATTTT.

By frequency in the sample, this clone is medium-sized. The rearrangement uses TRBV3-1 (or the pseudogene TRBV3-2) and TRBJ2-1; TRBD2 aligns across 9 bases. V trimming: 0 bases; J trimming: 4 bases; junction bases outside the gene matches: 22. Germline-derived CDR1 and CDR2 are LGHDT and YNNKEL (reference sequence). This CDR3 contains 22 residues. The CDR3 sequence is CASSQDPSGTERDKRFYNEQFF. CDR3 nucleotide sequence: TGTGCCAGCAGCCAAGATCCTAGCGGGACAGAGCGGGATAAAAGATTTTACAATGAGCAGTTCTTC.

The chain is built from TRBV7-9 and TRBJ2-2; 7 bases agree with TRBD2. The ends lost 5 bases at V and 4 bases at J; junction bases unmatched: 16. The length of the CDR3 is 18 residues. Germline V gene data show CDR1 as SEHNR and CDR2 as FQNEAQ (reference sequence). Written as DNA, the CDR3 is TGTGCCAGCAGCCTAAGGTTCACTAGCGCCTTTAGCACCGGGGAGCTGTTTTTT. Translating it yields CASSLRFTSAFSTGELFF. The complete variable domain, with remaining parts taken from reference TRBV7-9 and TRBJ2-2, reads DTGVSQNPRHKITKRGQNVTFRCDPISEHNRLYWYRQTLGQGPEFLTYFQNEAQLEKSRLLSDRFSAERPKGSFSTLEIQRTEQGDSAMYLCASSLRFTSAFSTGELFFGEGSRLTVL.

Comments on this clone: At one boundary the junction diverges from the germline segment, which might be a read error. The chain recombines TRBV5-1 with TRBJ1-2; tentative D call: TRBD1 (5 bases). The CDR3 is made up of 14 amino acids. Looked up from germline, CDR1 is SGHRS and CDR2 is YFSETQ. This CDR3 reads CASTLVPSGAWDAF. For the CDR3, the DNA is TGCGCCAGCACCTTAGTACCTTCCGGGGCCTGGGACGCCTTC.